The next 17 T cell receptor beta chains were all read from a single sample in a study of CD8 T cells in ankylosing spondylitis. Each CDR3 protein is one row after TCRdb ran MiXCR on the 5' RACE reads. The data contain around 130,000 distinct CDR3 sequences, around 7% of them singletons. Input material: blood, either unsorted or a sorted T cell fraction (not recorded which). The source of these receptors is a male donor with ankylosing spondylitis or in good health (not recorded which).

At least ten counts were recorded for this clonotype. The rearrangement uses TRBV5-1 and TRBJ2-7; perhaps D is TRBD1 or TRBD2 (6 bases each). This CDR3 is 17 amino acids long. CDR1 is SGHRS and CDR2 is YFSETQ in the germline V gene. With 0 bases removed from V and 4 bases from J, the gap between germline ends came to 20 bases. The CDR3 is CASSLVTGGKDSYEQYF. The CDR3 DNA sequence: TGCGCCAGCAGCTTGGTTACCGGGGGCAAAGACTCATACGAGCAGTACTTC.

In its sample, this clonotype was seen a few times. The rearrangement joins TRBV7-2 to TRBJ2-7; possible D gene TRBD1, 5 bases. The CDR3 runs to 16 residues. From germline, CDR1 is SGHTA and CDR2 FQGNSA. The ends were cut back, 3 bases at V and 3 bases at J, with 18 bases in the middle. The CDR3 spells CASSLGPHKQGYEQYF. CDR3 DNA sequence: TGTGCCAGCAGCTTGGGCCCGCACAAGCAGGGCTACGAGCAGTACTTC.

CDR3: CATSRARGPSSYEQYF. CDR3 bases: TGTGCCACCAGCAGAGCAAGAGGACCGAGCTCCTACGAGCAGTACTTC. The chain joins TRBV15 to TRBJ2-7; D gene ambiguous. In germline, CDR1 is LNHNV, CDR2 YYDKDF (reference sequence). The CDR3 contains 16 residues. Trimming removed 1 base at V and 0 bases at J, with 13 bases between.

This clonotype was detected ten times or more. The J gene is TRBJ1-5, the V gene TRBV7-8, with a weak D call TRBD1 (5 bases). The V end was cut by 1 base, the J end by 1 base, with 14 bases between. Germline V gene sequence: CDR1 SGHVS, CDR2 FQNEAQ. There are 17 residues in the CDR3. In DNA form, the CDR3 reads TGTGCCAGCAGCTTAGGGGTCTCGGGGGACAGCAATCAGCCCCAGCATTTT. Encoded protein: CASSLGVSGDSNQPQHF. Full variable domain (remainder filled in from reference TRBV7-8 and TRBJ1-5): GAGVSQSPRYKVAKRGQDVALRCDPISGHVSLFWYQQALGQGPEFLTYFQNEAQLDKSGLPSDRFFAERPEGSVSTLKIQRTQQEDSAVYLCASSLGVSGDSNQPQHFGDGTRLSIL.

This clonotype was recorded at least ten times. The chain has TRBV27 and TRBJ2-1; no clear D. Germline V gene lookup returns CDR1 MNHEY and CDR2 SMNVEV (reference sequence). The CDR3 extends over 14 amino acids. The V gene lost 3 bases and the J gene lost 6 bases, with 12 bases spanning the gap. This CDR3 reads CASSLGGSSNEQFF. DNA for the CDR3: TGTGCCAGCAGTTTGGGTGGATCGAGCAATGAGCAGTTCTTC.

The CDR3 loop reads CSARDPSWSLVPGANVLTF. CDR3 nucleotide sequence: TGCAGTGCTAGGGATCCGAGCTGGAGTCTGGTTCCAGGGGCCAACGTCCTGACTTTC. V is TRBV20-1 and J is TRBJ2-6; D gene unclear. This CDR3 has 19 amino acids. V lost 3 bases and J lost 4, with 25 bases in between. Germline CDR1 reads DFQATT; CDR2 reads SNEGSKA (reference sequence).

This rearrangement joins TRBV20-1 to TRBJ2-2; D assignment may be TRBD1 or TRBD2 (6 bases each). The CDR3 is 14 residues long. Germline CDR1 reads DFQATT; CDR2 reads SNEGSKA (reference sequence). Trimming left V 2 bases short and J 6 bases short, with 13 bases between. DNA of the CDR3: TGCAGTGCTAGATCCCATGGGGGGCCCGGGGAGCTGTTTTTT. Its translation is CSARSHGGPGELFF.

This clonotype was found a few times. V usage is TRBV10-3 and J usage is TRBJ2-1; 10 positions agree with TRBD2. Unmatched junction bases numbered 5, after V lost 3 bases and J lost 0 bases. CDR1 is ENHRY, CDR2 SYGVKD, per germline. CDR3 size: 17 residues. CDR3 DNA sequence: TGTGCCATCAGTGAACCGGGACTAGCGAGCTCCTACAATGAGCAGTTCTTC. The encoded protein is CAISEPGLASSYNEQFF.

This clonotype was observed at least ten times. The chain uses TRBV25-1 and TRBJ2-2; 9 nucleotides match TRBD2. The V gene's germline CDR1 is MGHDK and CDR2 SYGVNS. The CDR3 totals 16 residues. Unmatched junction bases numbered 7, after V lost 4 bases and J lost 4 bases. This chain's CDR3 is CASSVSGGGFTGELFF. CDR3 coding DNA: TGTGCCAGCAGTGTTAGCGGGGGTGGCTTCACCGGGGAGCTGTTTTTT.

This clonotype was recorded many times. The DNA of the CDR3 is TGCAGCCCGGGGGGAGATGGCTACACCTTC. Translation: CSPGGDGYTF. This chain connects TRBV20-1 to TRBJ1-2, with D possibly TRBD1 on 5 matching bases. CDR3 length equals 10 residues. From germline, CDR1 is DFQATT and CDR2 SNEGSKA (reference sequence).

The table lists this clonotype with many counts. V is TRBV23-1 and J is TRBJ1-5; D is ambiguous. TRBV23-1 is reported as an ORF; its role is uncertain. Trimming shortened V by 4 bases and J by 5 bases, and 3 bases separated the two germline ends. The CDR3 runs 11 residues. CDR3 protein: CASSLHQPQHF. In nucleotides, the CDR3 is TGCGCCAGCAGTCTCCATCAGCCCCAGCATTTT.

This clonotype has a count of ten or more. The CDR3 loop is CASSLGQGDEKLFF. The CDR3 region has the DNA TGCGCCAGCAGCTTGGGACAGGGGGATGAAAAACTGTTTTTT. The V and J genes are TRBV5-1 and TRBJ1-4; 9 bases match TRBD1. Germline loops: CDR1 SGHRS, CDR2 YFSETQ. Trimming cost V 0 bases and J 6 bases; bases outside gene matches: 0. The CDR3 has 14 residues.

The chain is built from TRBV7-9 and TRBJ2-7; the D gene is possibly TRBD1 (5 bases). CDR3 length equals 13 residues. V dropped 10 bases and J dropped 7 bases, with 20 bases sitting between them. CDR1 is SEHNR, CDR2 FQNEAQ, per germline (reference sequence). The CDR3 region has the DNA TGTGCCATGGGCCTGGGGCTAAGGGTTGAGCAGTACTTC. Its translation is CAMGLGLRVEQYF.

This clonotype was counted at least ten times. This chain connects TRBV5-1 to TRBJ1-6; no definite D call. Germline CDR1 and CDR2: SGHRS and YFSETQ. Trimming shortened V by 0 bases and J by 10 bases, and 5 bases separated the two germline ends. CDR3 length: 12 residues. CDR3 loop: CASSLDGSPLHF. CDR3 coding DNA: TGCGCCAGCAGCTTGGATGGCTCACCCCTCCACTTT.

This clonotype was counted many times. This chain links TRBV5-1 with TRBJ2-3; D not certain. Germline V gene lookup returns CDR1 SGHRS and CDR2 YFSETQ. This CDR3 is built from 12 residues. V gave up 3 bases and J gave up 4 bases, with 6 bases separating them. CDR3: CASSSKADTQYF. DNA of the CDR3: TGCGCCAGCAGCTCTAAGGCAGATACGCAGTATTTT.

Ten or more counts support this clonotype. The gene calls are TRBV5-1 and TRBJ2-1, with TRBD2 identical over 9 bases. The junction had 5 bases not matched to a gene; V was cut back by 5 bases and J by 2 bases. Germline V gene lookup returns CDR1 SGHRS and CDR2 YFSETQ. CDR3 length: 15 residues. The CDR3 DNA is TGCGCCAGCAGGGCAGGCGGGAGGGCCTACAATGAGCAGTTCTTC. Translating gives CASRAGGRAYNEQFF.

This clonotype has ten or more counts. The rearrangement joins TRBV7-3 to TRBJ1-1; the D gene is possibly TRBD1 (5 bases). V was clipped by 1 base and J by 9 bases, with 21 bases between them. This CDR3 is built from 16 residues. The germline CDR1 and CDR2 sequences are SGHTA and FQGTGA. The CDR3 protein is CASSLIYGGRRDQAFF. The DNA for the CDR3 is TGTGCCAGCAGCTTAATCTACGGGGGGAGAAGGGACCAAGCTTTCTTT.